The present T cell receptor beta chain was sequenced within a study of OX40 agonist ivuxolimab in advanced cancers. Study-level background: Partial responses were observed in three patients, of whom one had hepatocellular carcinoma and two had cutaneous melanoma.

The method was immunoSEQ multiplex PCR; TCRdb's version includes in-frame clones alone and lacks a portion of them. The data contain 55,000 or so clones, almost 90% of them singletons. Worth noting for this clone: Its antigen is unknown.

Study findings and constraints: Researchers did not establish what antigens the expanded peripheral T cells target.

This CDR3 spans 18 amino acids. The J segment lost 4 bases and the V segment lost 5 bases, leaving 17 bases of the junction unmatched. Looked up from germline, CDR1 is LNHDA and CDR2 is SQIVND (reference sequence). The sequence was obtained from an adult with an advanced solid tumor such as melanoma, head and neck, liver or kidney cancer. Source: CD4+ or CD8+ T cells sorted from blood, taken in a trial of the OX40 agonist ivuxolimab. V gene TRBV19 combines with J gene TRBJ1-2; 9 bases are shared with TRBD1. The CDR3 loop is CASSPAGTGTILFYGYTF. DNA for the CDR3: TGTGCCAGTAGTCCCGCCGGGACAGGGACCATACTCTTCTATGGCTACACCTTC.